The subject of this entry is one T cell receptor beta chain. Its matching antigen is unknown. The data belong to a study of CD8 T cells in ankylosing spondylitis. By quantitative 5'-RACE with molecular barcodes, the TCR beta libraries were made. TCRdb ran MiXCR on the 5' RACE reads and lists one entry per CDR3 protein. This sample has 250,000 or so distinct CDR3 sequences, with 15% to 20% found just once. The CDR3 spans 13 residues. V lost 5 bases and J 2 bases, leaving 4 bases between the germline ends. Findings of the study overall: Ankylosing spondylitis blood appeared to be characterized by a TCR beta motif of several highly homologous variants.

The specimen was blood, either unsorted or a sorted T cell fraction (not recorded which). The chain is built from TRBV12-3 or TRBV12-4 and TRBJ2-6; D is unresolved. The sequence derives from a male donor with ankylosing spondylitis or in good health (not recorded which). The CDR3 region is CASSMAGANVLTF. In DNA, the CDR3 is TGTGCCAGCAGTATGGCTGGGGCCAACGTCCTGACTTTC.